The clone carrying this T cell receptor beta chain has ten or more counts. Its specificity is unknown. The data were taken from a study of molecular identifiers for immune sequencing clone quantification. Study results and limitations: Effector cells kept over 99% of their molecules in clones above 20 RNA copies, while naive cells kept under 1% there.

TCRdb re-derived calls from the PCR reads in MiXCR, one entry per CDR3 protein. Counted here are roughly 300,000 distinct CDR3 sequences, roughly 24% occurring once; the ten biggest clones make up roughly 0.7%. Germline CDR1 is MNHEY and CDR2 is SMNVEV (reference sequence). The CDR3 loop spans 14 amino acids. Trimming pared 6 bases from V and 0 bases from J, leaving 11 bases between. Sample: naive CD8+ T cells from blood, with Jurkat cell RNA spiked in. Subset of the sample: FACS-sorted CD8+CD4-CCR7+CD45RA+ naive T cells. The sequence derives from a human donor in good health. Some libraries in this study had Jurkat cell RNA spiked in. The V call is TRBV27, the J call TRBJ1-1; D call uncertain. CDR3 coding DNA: TGTGCCAGCAGATCGAGGCCCTTGAACACTGAAGCTTTCTTT. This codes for CASRSRPLNTEAFF.